The rows below give T cell receptor beta chains drawn from one sample of a study of Ad26.COV2.S vaccination and SARS-CoV-2 variants. Only in-frame clones appear in the TCRdb table, and some are missing; sequencing was by immunoSEQ multiplex PCR. The table records 200,000 to 250,000 clones, roughly 90% of them present only once. This specimen was peripheral blood, taken in a trial of Ad26.COV2.S vaccine versus placebo. The receptors come from a person between 18 and 65 years old who received the Ad26.COV2.S COVID-19 vaccine or a placebo. Each CDR3 is given with its conserved first and last residue. The D gene is left open where the match is weak. Clone size is not always given. Where it is, it says once, few, many or a class for expanded clones.

j_call: TRBJ1-6; clone_size: NA; d_call: TRBD1; v_call: TRBV5-4; cdr3_nt: TGTGCCAGCAGCTCCAACCGACAGGGCTTAAATTCACCCCTCCACTTT; cdr3_aa: CASSSNRQGLNSPLHF
j_call: TRBJ1-2; clone_size: NA; d_call: TRBD1; v_call: TRBV7-9; cdr3_nt: TGTGCCAGCAGCTCCTCCGGGACAGGGGGTAGCTACACCTTC; cdr3_aa: CASSSSGTGGSYTF
j_call: TRBJ2-7; clone_size: NA; d_call: NA; v_call: TRBV5-5; cdr3_nt: TGTGCCAGCAGCGACCTCACAAGAAGGGGTGGGGGCTACGAGCAGTACTTC; cdr3_aa: CASSDLTRRGGGYEQYF
j_call: TRBJ2-5; clone_size: NA; d_call: NA; v_call: TRBV9; cdr3_nt: TGTGCCAGTGCCCGGGTGGGGGGCGTCGGGACCCAGTACTTC; cdr3_aa: CASARVGGVGTQYF
j_call: TRBJ2-1; clone_size: NA; d_call: NA; v_call: TRBV6-4; cdr3_nt: TGTGCCAGCAGTGACTCGAGACCCGGGACGGTACCCCCCAATGAGCAGTTCTTC; cdr3_aa: CASSDSRPGTVPPNEQFF
j_call: TRBJ2-1; clone_size: NA; d_call: TRBD1; v_call: TRBV19; cdr3_nt: TGTGCCACAGGACAGGGCAGCAATGAGCAGTTCTTC; cdr3_aa: CATGQGSNEQFF
j_call: TRBJ2-1; clone_size: NA; d_call: TRBD2; v_call: TRBV7-2; cdr3_nt: TGTGCCAGCAGCTTAAAAGGGACTAGCGGGAGTAATGAGCAGTTCTTC; cdr3_aa: CASSLKGTSGSNEQFF
j_call: TRBJ1-3; clone_size: NA; d_call: NA; v_call: TRBV21-1; cdr3_nt: TGTGCCAGCAGAAGGGAGACATCTCGGTCCTTAAACACCATATATTTT; cdr3_aa: CASRRETSRSLNTIYF
j_call: TRBJ2-7; clone_size: NA; d_call: NA; v_call: TRBV19; cdr3_nt: TGTGCCAGTAGTTCCCTAGCGATGAGCTCCTACGAGCAGTACTTC; cdr3_aa: CASSSLAMSSYEQYF
j_call: TRBJ2-5; clone_size: NA; d_call: NA; v_call: TRBV14; cdr3_nt: TGTGCCAGCAGCCAAGGCCCAGGGTGGTTGGAGACCCAGTACTTC; cdr3_aa: CASSQGPGWLETQYF
j_call: TRBJ2-1; clone_size: NA; d_call: NA; v_call: TRBV7-3; cdr3_nt: TGTGCCAGCAGCCCCTTTCTGGGGAATGAGCAGTTCTTC; cdr3_aa: CASSPFLGNEQFF
j_call: TRBJ1-4; clone_size: once; d_call: NA; v_call: TRBV7-2; cdr3_nt: TGTGCCAGCAGCCCACGACCAGGGGCTAATGAAAAACTGTTTTTT; cdr3_aa: CASSPRPGANEKLFF
j_call: TRBJ2-5; clone_size: NA; d_call: TRBD2; v_call: TRBV3-1/TRBV3-2; cdr3_nt: TGTGCCAGCAGCCAGGGACTAGCGGGGGGCCAAGAGACCCAGTACTTC; cdr3_aa: CASSQGLAGGQETQYF
j_call: TRBJ1-2; clone_size: NA; d_call: TRBD1; v_call: TRBV12-3/TRBV12-4; cdr3_nt: TGTGCCAGCAGTTTGGGACAGGGGTATGGCTACACCTTC; cdr3_aa: CASSLGQGYGYTF
j_call: TRBJ2-2; clone_size: NA; d_call: NA; v_call: TRBV6-5; cdr3_nt: TGTGCCAGCAGTTACGGGGGCACCACCGGGGAGCTGTTTTTT; cdr3_aa: CASSYGGTTGELFF
j_call: TRBJ2-1; clone_size: once; d_call: TRBD2; v_call: TRBV29-1; cdr3_nt: TGCAGCGTTGACGGACTAGCGGGAGGAGGTGAGCAGTTCTTC; cdr3_aa: CSVDGLAGGGEQFF
j_call: TRBJ2-1; clone_size: NA; d_call: TRBD1; v_call: TRBV7-2; cdr3_nt: TGTGCCAGCAGCCCGGGACAGGGGGCGAATGAGCAGTTCTTC; cdr3_aa: CASSPGQGANEQFF
j_call: TRBJ1-6; clone_size: NA; d_call: NA; v_call: TRBV7-9; cdr3_nt: TGTGCCAGCAGCACCACAGGGAGACGGGGCTATAATTCACCCCTCCACTTT; cdr3_aa: CASSTTGRRGYNSPLHF
j_call: TRBJ2-3; clone_size: few; d_call: NA; v_call: TRBV6-5; cdr3_nt: TGTGCCAGCAGTCAACTCCCAGATACGCAGTATTTT; cdr3_aa: CASSQLPDTQYF
j_call: TRBJ2-1; clone_size: NA; d_call: NA; v_call: TRBV18; cdr3_nt: TGTGCCAGCTCACCACAATTTACTGGGACCTCCTACAATGAGCAGTTCTTC; cdr3_aa: CASSPQFTGTSYNEQFF
j_call: TRBJ2-3; clone_size: NA; d_call: NA; v_call: TRBV7-6; cdr3_nt: TGTGCCAGCAGCTTAGGCAGTCTGGGGGGAGTTGGTACGCAGTATTTT; cdr3_aa: CASSLGSLGGVGTQYF
j_call: TRBJ2-7; clone_size: NA; d_call: NA; v_call: TRBV27; cdr3_nt: TGTGCCAGCAGTTTATCGCCGACCGGGACCCGGGGGGAGCAGTACTTC; cdr3_aa: CASSLSPTGTRGEQYF
j_call: TRBJ1-6; clone_size: NA; d_call: NA; v_call: TRBV10-3; cdr3_nt: TGTGCCATCAGTGGGAGACAGGAAATTGGTTCACCCCTCCACTTT; cdr3_aa: CAISGRQEIGSPLHF
j_call: TRBJ2-2; clone_size: NA; d_call: NA; v_call: TRBV19; cdr3_nt: TGTGCCAGTGGATACAGGAGTCCGAACACCGGGGAGCTGTTTTTT; cdr3_aa: CASGYRSPNTGELFF
j_call: TRBJ2-5; clone_size: NA; d_call: TRBD2; v_call: TRBV27; cdr3_nt: TGTGCCAGCAGTTTCTCGGGACTAGCGGGGGCCCAAGAGACCCAGTACTTC; cdr3_aa: CASSFSGLAGAQETQYF
j_call: TRBJ2-3; clone_size: NA; d_call: TRBD2; v_call: TRBV6-4; cdr3_nt: TGTGCCAGCAGTGGATCCACAGCGGGAGGCACAGATACGCAGTATTTT; cdr3_aa: CASSGSTAGGTDTQYF
j_call: TRBJ1-2; clone_size: NA; d_call: NA; v_call: TRBV28; cdr3_nt: TGTGCCAGCAGTACGGGGGTATATGGCTACACCTTC; cdr3_aa: CASSTGVYGYTF
j_call: TRBJ1-6; clone_size: NA; d_call: NA; v_call: TRBV10-2; cdr3_nt: TGCGCCAGCAGTGACCAGGGATTAGGGAATTCACCCCTCCACTTT; cdr3_aa: CASSDQGLGNSPLHF
j_call: TRBJ2-7; clone_size: NA; d_call: NA; v_call: TRBV3-1/TRBV3-2; cdr3_nt: TGTGCCAGCAGCCAAGGGAGATCCTACGAGCAGTACTTC; cdr3_aa: CASSQGRSYEQYF
j_call: TRBJ2-3; clone_size: NA; d_call: NA; v_call: TRBV14; cdr3_nt: TGTGCCAGCAGCCGAGGGATATACACAGATACGCAGTATTTT; cdr3_aa: CASSRGIYTDTQYF
j_call: TRBJ2-7; clone_size: NA; d_call: TRBD1; v_call: TRBV18; cdr3_nt: TGTGCCAGCTCAGAGAGACAGGGTCGATACTACGAGCAGTACTTC; cdr3_aa: CASSERQGRYYEQYF
j_call: TRBJ2-7; clone_size: NA; d_call: TRBD2; v_call: TRBV29-1; cdr3_nt: TGCAGCGTTGATGGGGAGTCTAGCGGAATCCACGAGCAGTACTTC; cdr3_aa: CSVDGESSGIHEQYF
j_call: TRBJ1-5; clone_size: NA; d_call: NA; v_call: TRBV28; cdr3_nt: TGTGCCAGCAACGAGGGGGGAAGCAATCAGCCCCAGCATTTT; cdr3_aa: CASNEGGSNQPQHF
j_call: TRBJ2-3; clone_size: NA; d_call: TRBD1; v_call: TRBV9; cdr3_nt: TGTGCCAGCAGCTTTTACGCGGACAGGGGGGTCGGAGATACGCAGTATTTT; cdr3_aa: CASSFYADRGVGDTQYF
j_call: TRBJ2-5; clone_size: NA; d_call: NA; v_call: TRBV23-1; cdr3_nt: TGCGCCAGCAGTCAATCAAGGGGTTCCCAGTACTTC; cdr3_aa: CASSQSRGSQYF
j_call: TRBJ2-7; clone_size: NA; d_call: NA; v_call: TRBV4-1; cdr3_nt: TGCGCCAGCAGCCAAGACAGCTCCTACGAGCAGTACTTC; cdr3_aa: CASSQDSSYEQYF
j_call: TRBJ2-2; clone_size: few; d_call: NA; v_call: TRBV5-4; cdr3_nt: TGTGCCAGCAGCTTGGTCCCTCCCGGGGTGGGACCCGGGGAGCTGTTTTTT; cdr3_aa: CASSLVPPGVGPGELFF
j_call: TRBJ2-1; clone_size: NA; d_call: NA; v_call: TRBV10-3; cdr3_nt: TGTGCCATCGGCGCGTCCTACAATGAGCAGTTCTTC; cdr3_aa: CAIGASYNEQFF
j_call: TRBJ1-2; clone_size: NA; d_call: TRBD1; v_call: TRBV6-5; cdr3_nt: TGTGCCAGCAGTTACTCGGGACAGGGGCTGAACTATGGCTACACCTTC; cdr3_aa: CASSYSGQGLNYGYTF
j_call: TRBJ2-1; clone_size: NA; d_call: NA; v_call: TRBV3-1/TRBV3-2; cdr3_nt: TGTGCCAGCAGCCAAGGAGGGGGAGGGCGGGCTCACAATGAGCAGTTCTTC; cdr3_aa: CASSQGGGGRAHNEQFF
j_call: TRBJ2-1; clone_size: NA; d_call: NA; v_call: TRBV28; cdr3_nt: TGTGCCAGCAGTTTTCTAGGGGGGGGGCCTGACAATGAGCAGTTCTTC; cdr3_aa: CASSFLGGGPDNEQFF
j_call: TRBJ2-1; clone_size: NA; d_call: TRBD2; v_call: TRBV4-1; cdr3_nt: TGCGCCAGCAGCCACGGACTAGCGGGAGCGTATGAGCAGTTCTTC; cdr3_aa: CASSHGLAGAYEQFF